Presented here are 21 T cell receptor beta chains from one specimen sequenced in a study of human T cells and chemical hapten exposure. TCRdb called the RACE reads again in MiXCR, with one record for every CDR3 protein. The sample contains under 85,000 distinct CDR3 sequences, about 9.4% of which appear only once. Regarding time point: patch test 2, 6 weeks after DPC sensitization. The sample's treatment: therapeutic diphenylcyclopropenone sensitization with weekly scalp DPC. Here the sequenced sample was whole blood, taken in connection with sensitization to the hapten diphenylcyclopropenone (DPC). These receptors all stem from a woman in her forties or fifties with alopecia areata. Some clones in this sample may be carry-over from other donors' samples.

This chain connects TRBV2 to TRBJ2-3; D assignment may be TRBD1 or TRBD2 (5 bases each). Trimming took off 5 bases at V and 6 bases at J, with 15 bases between the two ends. The CDR3 totals 14 residues. The V gene's germline CDR1 is SNHLY and CDR2 FYNNEI. CDR3 protein: CASSSGTVLDTQYF. CDR3 coding DNA: TGTGCCAGCAGTTCCGGGACGGTGCTCGATACGCAGTATTTT.

This clonotype came up many times. This rearrangement joins TRBV13 to TRBJ2-3; TRBD2 matches 7 bases. CDR3 length: 15 amino acids. Germline V gene sequence: CDR1 PRHDT, CDR2 FYEKMQ (reference sequence). The V gene end was trimmed by 2 bases and the J gene end by 4 bases; junction bases not matched to a gene: 6. The CDR3 DNA reads as TGTGCCAGCAGCTTACGGCGGGAGAGGGCAGATACGCAGTATTTT. It is translated as CASSLRRERADTQYF. The full variable domain, with the rest looked up from reference TRBV13 and TRBJ2-3, is AAGVIQSPRHLIKEKRETATLKCYPIPRHDTVYWYQQGPGQDPQFLISFYEKMQSDKGSIPDRFSAQQFSDYHSELNMSSLELGDSALYFCASSLRRERADTQYFGPGTRLTVL.

This clonotype was recorded many times. The chain has TRBV29-1 and TRBJ1-2; D not resolved. The CDR3 contains 12 residues. The germline V gene encodes CDR1 SQVTM and CDR2 ANQGSEA. With 4 bases removed from V and 0 bases from J, the gap between germline ends came to 6 bases. Here the CDR3 DNA reads TGCAGCGTTGCACAGTCTAACTATGGCTACACCTTC. It codes for CSVAQSNYGYTF.

This clonotype was seen ten or more times. The chain combines TRBV7-9 with TRBJ2-7; 12 bases align to TRBD2. Germline values: CDR1 SEHNR, CDR2 FQNEAQ (reference sequence). V lost 4 bases to trimming and J lost 4 bases; unmatched junction nucleotides: 8. The CDR3 sequence is 16 residues long. The chain's CDR3 is CASSSPTSGSLYEQYF. Here the CDR3 DNA reads TGTGCCAGCAGCTCGCCGACTAGCGGGAGCTTGTACGAGCAGTACTTC.

This clonotype was found a few times. The gene calls are TRBV6-5 and TRBJ2-1; 7 bases align to TRBD2. Germline V gene lookup returns CDR1 MNHEY and CDR2 SVGAGI. This CDR3 comprises 18 residues. The V gene end was trimmed by 0 bases and the J gene end by 0 bases; junction bases not matched to a gene: 8. The CDR3 loop is CASSYSAGVVGSYNEQFF. The DNA for the CDR3 is TGTGCCAGCAGTTACTCCGCGGGAGTGGTGGGCTCCTACAATGAGCAGTTCTTC.

The sample holds a few counts of this clonotype. V gene TRBV20-1 combines with J gene TRBJ2-3, with 8 bases lining up with TRBD2. From germline, CDR1 is DFQATT and CDR2 SNEGSKA (reference sequence). The V gene end was trimmed by 3 bases and the J gene end by 0 bases; junction bases not matched to a gene: 8. This CDR3 is built from 16 residues. The CDR3 DNA is TGCAGTGCTAGTGCCCATAGCGGGGCTAGCACAGATACGCAGTATTTT. Its protein is CSASAHSGASTDTQYF.

This clonotype has a count of ten or more. This rearrangement joins TRBV5-1 to TRBJ2-7; TRBD1 aligns across 8 bases. The CDR3 covers 16 residues. V gave up 3 bases and J gave up 5 bases; unmatched junction bases: 13. The germline gives CDR1 SGHRS, CDR2 YFSETQ. Here the CDR3 reads CASSSDFRAGGNEQYF. CDR3 bases: TGCGCCAGCAGCTCCGATTTTAGGGCAGGGGGCAACGAGCAGTACTTC.

This chain joins TRBV20-1 and TRBJ2-7, with D possibly called TRBD1 or TRBD2 (5 bases each). Per the germline V gene, CDR1 is DFQATT and CDR2 is SNEGSKA (reference sequence). This CDR3 has 13 amino acids. V gave up 5 bases and J gave up 2 bases, with 13 bases separating them. The CDR3 sequence is CSASTGRTYEQYF. In nucleotides, the CDR3 is TGCAGTGCTTCTACGGGACGGACCTACGAGCAGTACTTC.

J is TRBJ2-1 and V is TRBV5-5, with D maybe TRBD2 (5 bases). V lost 4 bases and J 7 bases, leaving 12 bases between the germline ends. This CDR3 has 13 residues. Germline V gene sequence: CDR1 SGHKS, CDR2 YYEKEE (reference sequence). CDR3 loop: CASSPVGVNEQFF. In DNA form, the CDR3 reads TGTGCCAGCAGCCCGGTCGGGGTTAATGAGCAGTTCTTC.

This clonotype was seen at least ten times. The chain has TRBV6-6 and TRBJ1-5; a weak D match, TRBD1 (5 bases). Germline V CDR1 and CDR2: MNHNY, SVGAGI (reference sequence). The CDR3 sequence is 16 residues long. The V gene lost 4 bases and the J gene lost 0 bases, with 13 bases spanning the gap. CDR3 nucleotides: TGTGCCAGCAGTTCAGATCAGGGATATAGCAATCAGCCCCAGCATTTT. This translates into CASSSDQGYSNQPQHF.

At least ten counts were recorded for this clonotype. V and J are TRBV5-1 and TRBJ2-5; possibly TRBD1 or TRBD2 for D (5 bases each). This CDR3 region has 14 residues. The V gene lost 2 bases and the J gene lost 2 bases, with 10 bases spanning the gap. Looked up from germline, CDR1 is SGHRS and CDR2 is YFSETQ. The CDR3 region is CASSFPGSQETQYF. The CDR3 DNA reads TGCGCCAGCAGCTTCCCAGGGAGTCAAGAGACCCAGTACTTC.

This clonotype was counted at least ten times. The chain couples TRBV11-2 to TRBJ1-2; D is unresolved. The V end was cut by 2 bases, the J end by 0 bases, with 19 bases between. CDR1 is SGHAT and CDR2 is FQNNGV in the germline V gene. The CDR3 extends over 18 amino acids. The CDR3: CASSLLGLSALANYGYTF. The DNA of the CDR3 is TGTGCCAGCAGCTTACTCGGACTTTCCGCCCTAGCTAACTATGGCTACACCTTC.

This chain joins TRBV29-1 and TRBJ2-1; TRBD2 agrees at 9 bases. Looked up from germline, CDR1 is SQVTM and CDR2 is ANQGSEA. The CDR3 runs 14 residues. Trimming removed 8 bases from V and 7 bases from J; junction bases left unmatched: 12. The CDR3 loop is CSLSNSGSGNEQFF. CDR3 nucleotide sequence: TGCAGCCTTTCCAATAGCGGGAGTGGGAATGAGCAGTTCTTC.

The chain joins TRBV12-3 or TRBV12-4 to TRBJ1-4, with a tentative D call TRBD1 (6 bases). The CDR3 spans 16 residues. Trimming cost V 2 bases and J 7 bases, with 17 bases left between them. CDR3 residues: CASSLHSQGMREKLFF. For the CDR3, the DNA is TGTGCCAGCAGTTTACACTCCCAGGGGATGCGTGAAAAACTGTTTTTT.

This clonotype was found many times. This chain joins TRBV19 and TRBJ1-5; unclear D gene. V was trimmed by 3 bases and J by 0 bases, leaving 9 bases between them. Germline V gene sequence: CDR1 LNHDA, CDR2 SQIVND (reference sequence). The CDR3 runs 15 residues. CDR3 loop: CASSISVNSNQPQHF. The CDR3 DNA is TGTGCCAGTAGTATCAGCGTTAATAGCAATCAGCCCCAGCATTTT. The whole variable domain, filled in from reference TRBV19 and TRBJ1-5, reads DGGITQSPKYLFRKEGQNVTLSCEQNLNHDAMYWYRQDPGQGLRLIYYSQIVNDFQKGDIAEGYSVSREKKESFPLTVTSAQKNPTAFYLCASSISVNSNQPQHFGDGTRLSIL.

The V call is TRBV5-1, the J call TRBJ1-1; a weak D match, TRBD1 (6 bases). Germline CDR1 is SGHRS and CDR2 is YFSETQ. The CDR3 has 15 amino acids. Trimming removed 4 bases at V and 5 bases at J, with 18 bases between. The CDR3 protein is CASSVEQGSRTEAFF. CDR3 DNA sequence: TGCGCCAGCAGCGTAGAACAGGGCTCGAGGACTGAAGCTTTCTTT.

CDR3 sequence reads: CASSYSQGAGELFF. As DNA, the CDR3 is TGTGCCAGCAGTTATTCACAGGGAGCCGGGGAGCTGTTTTTT. The J gene is TRBJ2-2, the V gene TRBV6-6, with a possible D match to TRBD1 (6 bases). The V gene's germline CDR1 is MNHNY and CDR2 SVGAGI (reference sequence). CDR3 length: 14 amino acids. The V and J ends lost 3 bases and 6 bases respectively, with 11 bases between them.

The chain couples TRBV18 to TRBJ2-5; D may be TRBD1 or TRBD2 (5 bases each). V shed 6 bases and J shed 2 bases, with 16 bases lying between them. CDR1 and CDR2 (germline): KGHSH, LQKENI. This CDR3 spans 15 amino acids. DNA of the CDR3: TGTGCCAGCTCTAACGTGAGGGGACCTCAAGAGACCCAGTACTTC. Protein sequence: CASSNVRGPQETQYF.

This chain joins TRBV5-1 and TRBJ2-1, with 7 nucleotides matching TRBD1. This CDR3 comprises 16 residues. V lost 4 bases to trimming and J lost 0 bases; unmatched junction nucleotides: 7. The germline gives CDR1 SGHRS, CDR2 YFSETQ. The chain's CDR3 is CASSTRQGRSYNEQFF. The CDR3 region has the DNA TGCGCCAGCAGCACCCGACAGGGTCGCTCCTACAATGAGCAGTTCTTC.

This clonotype was picked up a small number of times. This sequence joins TRBV19 and TRBJ2-7, with a tentative D call TRBD2 (5 bases). There are 15 residues in the CDR3. Germline values: CDR1 LNHDA, CDR2 SQIVND (reference sequence). The ends were cut back, 1 base at V and 7 bases at J, with 17 bases in the middle. As DNA, the CDR3 is TGTGCCAGTAGTATAGGAGGCTGGGAGAGGAGGGAGCAGTACTTC. This sequence encodes CASSIGGWERREQYF.

This clonotype was seen ten or more times. The chain uses TRBV5-1 and TRBJ2-7, with 11 bases lining up with TRBD2. Germline V gene lookup returns CDR1 SGHRS and CDR2 YFSETQ. V dropped 0 bases and J dropped 3; count of bases not matched to a gene: 8. This CDR3 comprises 17 residues. DNA for the CDR3: TGCGCCAGCAGCTTGGGGCTAGCGGGAGGCCCAGACTACGAGCAGTACTTC. Translation: CASSLGLAGGPDYEQYF.